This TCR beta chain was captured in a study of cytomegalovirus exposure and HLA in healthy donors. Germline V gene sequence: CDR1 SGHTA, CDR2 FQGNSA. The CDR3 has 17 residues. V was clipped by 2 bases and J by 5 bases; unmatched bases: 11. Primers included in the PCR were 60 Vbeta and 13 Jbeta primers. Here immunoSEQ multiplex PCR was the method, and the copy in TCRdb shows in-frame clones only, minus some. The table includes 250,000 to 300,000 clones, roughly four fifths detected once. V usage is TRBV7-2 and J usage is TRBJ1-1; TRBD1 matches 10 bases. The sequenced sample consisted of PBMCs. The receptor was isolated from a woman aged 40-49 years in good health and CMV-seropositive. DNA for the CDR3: TGTGCCAGCAGCTTACAGGGACAGGGGTTTGGGGGAACTGAAGCTTTCTTT. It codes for CASSLQGQGFGGTEAFF. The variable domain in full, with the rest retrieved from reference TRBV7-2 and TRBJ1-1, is GAGVSQSPSNKVTEKGKDVELRCDPISGHTALYWYRQSLGQGLEFLIYFQGNSAPDKSGLPSDRFSAERTGGSVSTLTIQRTQQEDSAVYLCASSLQGQGFGGTEAFFGQGTRLTVV.